The TCR beta chain described here comes from a study of T cell responses to AZD1222 COVID-19 vaccine. Study information: Second-dose intervals of approximately 4 or approximately 12 weeks were pooled. General study points: Clonal diversity may have been underestimated, and the donors were mostly white British, with more females than males.

Points on this clone: Its antigen is unidentified.

The CDR3 totals 15 residues. Germline V gene lookup returns CDR1 SEHNR and CDR2 FQNEAQ (reference sequence). Losses at the gene ends were 2 bases for V and 2 bases for J; bases not matched to a gene: 2. The table came from immunoSEQ multiplex PCR; TCRdb's copy has only in-frame clones and leaves some out. The profile shows 150,000 to 200,000 clones, less than 95% of them singletons. This sample comprised peripheral blood, obtained on day 0 of AZD1222 vaccination. The V gene is TRBV7-9, the J gene TRBJ1-5; TRBD1 agrees at 8 bases. The TCR originated in an adult in good health. CDR3 nucleotides: TGTGCCAGCAGCTTATCGGGACAGGGCAATCAGCCCCAGCATTTT. This encodes CASSLSGQGNQPQHF.